Listed below are T cell receptor beta chains from one sample, sequenced in a study of blood T cell repertoires in COVID-19. Clones were read by immunoSEQ multiplex PCR, and TCRdb kept only the in-frame ones, dropping some. The sample records about 140,000 clones, about three quarters being singletons. Source material: PBMCs or T cells enriched from blood (not recorded which). All receptors derive from a woman between 50 and 59 years old who had recovered from COVID-19. Each CDR3 is given without its conserved first and last residue. The order of the fields is CDR3 protein, J gene, V gene, CDR3 length, clone size. Some rows have no size entry. The others give once, few or many, or a class for an expanded clone.

ASSLDGGEKTQY,TRBJ2-5,TRBV7-9,12,-
ASSLSGVNTEAF,TRBJ1-1,TRBV7-9,12,-
ASSEGTGLYGYT,TRBJ1-2,TRBV6-1,12,-
ASSLWGGDTEAF,TRBJ1-1,TRBV27,12,-
ASSKPGQLSYEQY,TRBJ2-7,TRBV5-6,13,few
ASSSGFEQF,TRBJ2-1,TRBV19,9,-
AISEPSGIVQAEAF,TRBJ1-1,TRBV10-3,14,-
ASNVQGAYGYT,TRBJ1-2,TRBV28,11,-
ASSSPRGGSTSTDTQY,TRBJ2-3,TRBV19,16,-
ASSFRGGDEQY,TRBJ2-7,TRBV12-3/TRBV12-4,11,-
ASSWDSNYGYT,TRBJ1-2,TRBV19,11,few
ASSFRGDGYT,TRBJ1-2,TRBV27,10,-
ASSLTDRGNTGELF,TRBJ2-2,TRBV19,14,-
ASSQDLEKGNTQY,TRBJ2-3,TRBV3-1/TRBV3-2,13,-
ASSRQYAYT,TRBJ1-2,TRBV28,9,-
ASSLGRGYSNQPQH,TRBJ1-5,TRBV7-9,14,few
ASSAGSQSPLH,TRBJ1-6,TRBV18,11,-
ASSPIGGTGNTIY,TRBJ1-3,TRBV3-1/TRBV3-2,13,-
ATRRGQRETSEQY,TRBJ2-7,TRBV5-6,13,-
ASSRRTSGSSDTQY,TRBJ2-3,TRBV5-1,14,-
ASSLRISGQNYGYT,TRBJ1-2,TRBV5-6,14,-
ASSRGTANYGYT,TRBJ1-2,TRBV3-1/TRBV3-2,12,-
ASSLTGNNSPLH,TRBJ1-6,TRBV7-9,12,-
ASSLEGALYGYT,TRBJ1-2,TRBV5-1,12,-
ASKDSVRTEAF,TRBJ1-1,TRBV25-1,11,many
ASSPHQGNTEAF,TRBJ1-1,TRBV9,12,-
ASSLLTYNEQF,TRBJ2-1,TRBV11-3,11,-